This T cell receptor (beta chain) was obtained from a study of cytomegalovirus exposure and HLA in healthy donors. The PCR had 60 Vbeta and 13 Jbeta primers. Original processing notes: The authors later counted some 76 million unique TCR beta chains, some 11 million of them shared. The protocol was immunoSEQ multiplex PCR, while the TCRdb copy is restricted to in-frame clones and leaves out a portion. For V, J and clone size, that table is used; D and trimming come from the DNA. The data contain roughly 90,000 clones, approximately 74% of them singletons. Trimming removed 0 bases from V and 0 bases from J, with 6 bases in between. The CDR3 length is 15 residues. CDR1 and CDR2 from the germline V gene are MNHEY and SVGAGI. This clone is a singleton in its sample. The antigen remains undetermined. Study-level findings and limits: TRBV6-2, TRBV6-3 and some other V segments were excluded as indistinguishable. Immune exposure was documented only through CMV serostatus. Productive rates of about 87% or about 30% were seen for most TCR beta V segments in an earlier analysis.

V usage is TRBV6-5 and J usage is TRBJ1-5; no firm D call. The source is a man aged 25 to 40 in good health and CMV-seropositive. Sequencing input: PBMCs. In nucleotides, the CDR3 is TGTGCCAGCAGTTACTCCCTGTATAGCAATCAGCCCCAGCATTTT. Its translation is CASSYSLYSNQPQHF.